Below, 6 T cell receptor beta chains from the same sample are listed, as sequenced in a study of OX40 agonist ivuxolimab in advanced cancers. This table comes from immunoSEQ multiplex PCR, and its TCRdb copy is limited to in-frame clones, with some not included. Of roughly 56,000 clones listed, about 76% are singletons. Here the sequenced sample was CD4+ or CD8+ T cells sorted from blood, taken in a trial of the OX40 agonist ivuxolimab. Receptor source: an adult with an advanced solid tumor such as melanoma, head and neck, liver or kidney cancer.

This chain connects TRBV6-1 to TRBJ2-7; D might be TRBD1 (5 bases). The V end was cut by 0 bases, the J end by 7 bases, with 10 bases between. The CDR3 runs 13 residues. Germline values: CDR1 MNHNS, CDR2 SASEGT. DNA of the CDR3: TGTGCCAGCAGTGAAGCGACAGTCGAGGAGCAGTACTTC. Encoded protein: CASSEATVEEQYF.

The rearrangement links TRBV5-1 to TRBJ1-2; 7 nucleotides agree with TRBD1. The CDR3 spans 15 residues. Germline CDR1 and CDR2: SGHRS and YFSETQ. The J segment lost 6 bases and the V segment lost 0 bases, leaving 8 bases of the junction unmatched. The CDR3 DNA is TGCGCCAGCAGCTTGGCTCCCGCAGGGGGGGATGGCTACACCTTC. It encodes CASSLAPAGGDGYTF.

The V call is TRBV5-5, the J call TRBJ2-7, with 7 positions matching TRBD1. J was trimmed by 2 bases and V by 5 bases; bases with no gene match: 7. In germline, CDR1 is SGHKS, CDR2 YYEKEE (reference sequence). This CDR3 comprises 14 residues. The CDR3: CASSYRGPTYEQYF. The DNA for the CDR3 is TGTGCCAGCAGTTACAGGGGACCCACCTACGAGCAGTACTTC.

This rearrangement joins TRBV7-9 to TRBJ2-3; 10 positions agree with TRBD1. The germline CDR1 and CDR2 sequences are SEHNR and FQNEAQ (reference sequence). The V gene end was trimmed by 4 bases and the J gene end by 14 bases; junction bases not matched to a gene: 6. This CDR3 has 12 residues. CDR3 residues: CASSSETGGMYF. Written as DNA, the CDR3 is TGTGCCAGCAGCTCAGAGACAGGGGGCATGTATTTT.

This clone was counted many times. V is TRBV7-9 and J is TRBJ1-6; D is unresolved. The CDR3 covers 14 residues. V lost 1 base and J 8 bases, leaving 9 bases between the germline ends. CDR1 and CDR2 (germline): SEHNR, FQNEAQ (reference sequence). The CDR3 is CASSLGQGYSPLHF. In DNA form, the CDR3 reads TGTGCCAGCAGCTTAGGGCAAGGATATTCACCCCTCCACTTT.

This clone was seen a few times. This chain joins TRBV30 and TRBJ1-1; the D is unclear. CDR3 size: 14 residues. Germline CDR1 GTSNPN, CDR2 SVGIG (reference sequence). V lost 5 bases and J lost 7, with 20 bases in between. This CDR3 is CAWGKRLGIVEAFF. CDR3 sequence (DNA): TGTGCCTGGGGGAAACGACTAGGTATTGTTGAAGCTTTCTTT.